Presented here are 18 T cell receptor beta chains from one specimen sequenced in a study of blood T cell repertoires in COVID-19. Assay: immunoSEQ multiplex PCR; the TCRdb copy retains only in-frame clones and omits some. The table records around 380,000 clones, 70% to 90% of them present only once. What was sequenced was PBMCs or T cells enriched from blood (not recorded which). The source of these receptors is a young man who had recovered from COVID-19.

The chain recombines TRBV5-5 with TRBJ1-6; 11 bases align to TRBD1. CDR3 length: 16 residues. J gave up 8 bases and V 4 bases, and 8 bases lay outside the gene matches. The germline CDR1 and CDR2 sequences are SGHKS and YYEKEE (reference sequence). As DNA, the CDR3 is TGTGCCAGCAGCCCACAGGACAGGGGGCTTCATTCACCCCTCCACTTT. It is translated as CASSPQDRGLHSPLHF.

There are a few counts of this clone. The rearrangement links TRBV10-1 to TRBJ1-6, with 11 bases identical to TRBD1. The germline gives CDR1 WNHNN, CDR2 SYGVQD (reference sequence). This CDR3 has 15 amino acids. Losses at the gene ends were 9 bases for V and 6 bases for J; bases not matched to a gene: 7. The DNA of the CDR3 is TGCGCCAGGGACAGGGGGCCGCCGTGTAATTCACCCCTCCACTTT. This sequence encodes CARDRGPPCNSPLHF.

The chain recombines TRBV3-1 (or the pseudogene TRBV3-2) with TRBJ1-6; D gene ambiguous. This CDR3 region has 13 residues. The V and J ends lost 0 bases and 9 bases respectively, with 6 bases between them. Germline CDR1 reads LGHDT; CDR2 reads YNNKEL (reference sequence). CDR3 protein: CASSQEGSSPLHF. The CDR3 bases are TGTGCCAGCAGCCAAGAGGGGAGTTCACCCCTCCACTTT.

The rearrangement joins TRBV5-1 to TRBJ2-2; D gene unclear. Trimming pared 4 bases from V and 7 bases from J, leaving 5 bases between. Germline CDR1 reads SGHRS; CDR2 reads YFSETQ. This CDR3 has 11 residues. The CDR3 nucleotides are TGCGCCAGCAGCCTTCTCGGGGAGCTGTTTTTT. The encoded protein is CASSLLGELFF.

This clone was seen once. The rearrangement links TRBV9 to TRBJ2-5, with 7 bases aligning to TRBD1. The CDR3 consists of 15 residues. The V gene's germline CDR1 is SGDLS and CDR2 YYNGEE. V shed 2 bases, J shed 1 base, and the junction held 5 bases outside the gene matches. CDR3 bases: TGTGCCAGCAGCGTTCATTGGACAGGCCAAGAGACCCAGTACTTC. Its translation: CASSVHWTGQETQYF.

The chain uses TRBV3-1 (or the pseudogene TRBV3-2) and TRBJ1-5; the match to TRBD1 covers 9 bases. CDR1 is LGHDT, CDR2 YNNKEL, per germline (reference sequence). This CDR3 region has 14 residues. Unmatched junction bases numbered 1, after V lost 1 base and J lost 6 bases. This CDR3 is CASSQGQGGQPQHF. The DNA of the CDR3 is TGTGCCAGCAGCCAAGGACAGGGGGGTCAGCCCCAGCATTTT.

J is TRBJ1-1 and V is TRBV27, with D perhaps matching TRBD1 (5 bases). CDR1 and CDR2 from the germline V gene are MNHEY and SMNVEV (reference sequence). V was shortened by 8 bases and J by 0 bases, with 13 bases between the two germline ends. The CDR3 loop spans 14 amino acids. The CDR3 region is CASLRWGMNTEAFF. The CDR3 DNA sequence: TGTGCCAGCCTACGTTGGGGCATGAACACTGAAGCTTTCTTT.

The J gene is TRBJ1-1, the V gene TRBV6-6, with 8 bases that match TRBD1. Germline trimming cut 5 bases from V and 4 bases from J; bases unmatched to any gene: 3. Germline CDR1 MNHNY, CDR2 SVGAGI (reference sequence). The CDR3 runs 13 residues. The CDR3 spells CASSRQGRTEAFF. The CDR3 nucleotides read TGTGCCAGCAGTAGACAGGGGCGCACTGAAGCTTTCTTT.

V gene TRBV19 combines with J gene TRBJ2-7, with TRBD1 as a possible D gene (5 bases). This CDR3 is 13 amino acids long. Trimming took off 3 bases at V and 6 bases at J, with 12 bases between the two ends. Germline V gene sequence: CDR1 LNHDA, CDR2 SQIVND (reference sequence). CDR3 in amino acids: CASSIWQGGEQYF. The CDR3, as DNA: TGTGCCAGTAGTATCTGGCAGGGTGGCGAGCAGTACTTC.

The genes are TRBV6-5 and TRBJ1-6, with D possibly being TRBD1 (6 bases). V shed 7 bases and J shed 11 bases, with 18 bases lying between them. This CDR3 region has 14 residues. Looked up from germline, CDR1 is MNHEY and CDR2 is SVGAGI. Written as DNA, the CDR3 is TGTGCCAGCACCGACGGGAGGGGGAGGGCACCCCTCCACTTT. As protein: CASTDGRGRAPLHF.

V and J are TRBV30 and TRBJ2-7, with a possible D match to TRBD2 (5 bases). The CDR3 spans 15 residues. V gave up 1 base and J gave up 7 bases, with 20 bases separating them. Per germline, CDR1 GTSNPN and CDR2 SVGIG (reference sequence). The DNA for the CDR3 is TGTGCCTGGAGTGCGGGTCCGAGTCCCAGAGGGGAGCAGTACTTC. Protein sequence: CAWSAGPSPRGEQYF.

This clone was found once. The chain recombines TRBV4-2 with TRBJ1-2, with TRBD1 identical over 10 bases. This CDR3 contains 16 residues. Germline CDR1 is LGHNA and CDR2 is YNFKEQ. With V trimmed by 4 bases and J by 0 bases, 5 bases remained unmatched. The DNA for the CDR3 is TGTGCCAGCAGCCCCGGGACAGGGGTAGCTAACTATGGCTACACCTTC. This gives the protein CASSPGTGVANYGYTF.

The V and J genes are TRBV3-1 (or the pseudogene TRBV3-2) and TRBJ2-3; 9 bases map to TRBD1. V trimming: 0 bases; J trimming: 5 bases; junction bases outside the gene matches: 12. The CDR3 covers 18 residues. In germline, CDR1 is LGHDT, CDR2 YNNKEL (reference sequence). This chain's CDR3 is CASSQDSGTGKGRDTQYF. The CDR3 region has the DNA TGTGCCAGCAGCCAAGATTCTGGGACAGGGAAAGGTAGAGATACGCAGTATTTT.

The chain has TRBV20-1 and TRBJ2-6; D not certain. V lost 3 bases and J lost 0, with 6 bases in between. Germline CDR1 and CDR2: DFQATT and SNEGSKA (reference sequence). The CDR3 is 14 residues long. This chain's CDR3 is CSASTDSGANVLTF. The CDR3 DNA follows: TGCAGTGCTAGTACAGACTCTGGGGCCAACGTCCTGACTTTC.

Only one count was recorded for this clone. The V call is TRBV29-1, the J call TRBJ2-1, with 9 bases identical to TRBD1. The CDR3 loop spans 13 amino acids. The V gene end was trimmed by 4 bases and the J gene end by 7 bases; junction bases not matched to a gene: 5. The V gene's germline CDR1 is SQVTM and CDR2 ANQGSEA. The CDR3 sequence: CSVGTGEVNEQFF. The CDR3, as DNA: TGCAGCGTTGGGACAGGGGAAGTGAATGAGCAGTTCTTC.

V and J are TRBV19 and TRBJ2-3; TRBD2 aligns across 10 bases. The CDR3 loop spans 17 amino acids. The germline gives CDR1 LNHDA, CDR2 SQIVND (reference sequence). J gave up 0 bases and V 3 bases, and 6 bases lay outside the gene matches. For the CDR3, the DNA is TGTGCCAGTAGTATCTCTCTACTAGCGGGGAGCACAGATACGCAGTATTTT. This gives the protein CASSISLLAGSTDTQYF.

This sequence joins TRBV28 and TRBJ1-2; 9 nucleotides align to TRBD1. The V gene end was trimmed by 9 bases and the J gene end by 4 bases; junction bases not matched to a gene: 6. The CDR3 is 13 residues long. Looked up from germline, CDR1 is MDHEN and CDR2 is SYDVKM. The CDR3 spells CASHQDRGYGYTF. In nucleotides, the CDR3 is TGTGCCAGTCATCAGGACAGGGGCTATGGCTACACCTTC.

V usage is TRBV9 and J usage is TRBJ1-6; no clear D. The germline V gene has CDR1 SGDLS and CDR2 YYNGEE. V was clipped by 0 bases and J by 6 bases, with 7 bases between them. The CDR3 is 14 amino acids. The chain's CDR3 is CASSVALVNSPLHF. The CDR3 DNA reads as TGTGCCAGCAGCGTAGCGTTAGTTAATTCACCCCTCCACTTT.